The rows below give T cell receptor beta chains drawn from one sample of a study of T-cell reconstitution after alpha-beta-depleted transplantation in children. TCRdb re-called the PCR reads with MiXCR, one entry per CDR3 protein. This table has about 340,000 distinct CDR3 sequences, roughly 13% appearing once. The sample was PBMCs, taken from the stem cell graft. The receptors were gathered from a human donor who donated a stem cell graft to a child with Fanconi anemia. CDR3s include the opening cysteine and the closing phenylalanine or tryptophan. The D gene is left open where the match is weak. Only some rows state a clone size, as once, few, many or a class for expanded clones.

>TRBJ2-7|TRBD1|NA|TRBV7-2
TGTGCCAGCAGCTTAGCGAGGGGGCAGGGCGAGCAGTACTTC
CASSLARGQGEQYF
>TRBJ1-1|TRBD1|many|TRBV5-1
TGCGCCAGCAGCTTGACCGGGACAGGGTACACTGAAGCTTTCTTT
CASSLTGTGYTEAFF
>TRBJ2-2|NA|few|TRBV12-3/TRBV12-4
TGTGCCAGCAGGGTCCAGGGTTCATCCGGGGAGCTGTTTTTT
CASRVQGSSGELFF
>TRBJ2-3|TRBD2|many|TRBV20-1
TGCAGTGCAGAATTCAGCGGGGGTGGGACAGATACGCAGTATTTT
CSAEFSGGGTDTQYF
>TRBJ1-2|NA|NA|TRBV5-1
TGCGCCAGCAGCTTGGAGTCCCAGGGCTATGGCTACACCTTC
CASSLESQGYGYTF
>TRBJ1-1|NA|NA|TRBV3-1
TGTGCCAGCAGCCTCCGACAGCGACAAGGCCCCGATGAAGCTTTCTTT
CASSLRQRQGPDEAFF
>TRBJ2-5|NA|NA|TRBV7-2
TGTGCCAGCAGCTGGGGGGGGGGACAGTCCCCCTCTTACTTC
CASSWGGGQSPSYF
>TRBJ1-1|NA|NA|TRBV5-1
TGCGCCAGCAGTTTGGACGGATTTTCGACTGAAGCTTTCTTT
CASSLDGFSTEAFF
>TRBJ2-1|NA|many|TRBV25-1
TGTGCCAGCAGTGTTCCGGGCCTCAATGAGCAGTTCTTC
CASSVPGLNEQFF
>TRBJ1-4|NA|many|TRBV6-2/TRBV6-3
TGTGCCAGCAGCATGCCCGGTGAAACTAATGAAAAACTGTTTTTT
CASSMPGETNEKLFF
>TRBJ2-5|TRBD1|few|TRBV25-1
TGTGCCTACAAAGGGGGCGAGACCCAGTACTTC
CAYKGGETQYF
>TRBJ2-7|NA|NA|TRBV6-1
TGTGCCAGCAACTTACCCCAGGGGCGATCCTACGAGCAGTACTTC
CASNLPQGRSYEQYF
>TRBJ2-1|TRBD1|few|TRBV15
TGTGCCACCAGCACGAGACAGGGTAACGATGAGCAGTTCTTC
CATSTRQGNDEQFF
>TRBJ1-4|NA|few|TRBV7-9
TGTGCCAGCAGCTGGGGAGATGAAAAACTGTTTTTT
CASSWGDEKLFF
>TRBJ1-1|NA|NA|TRBV6-1
TGTGCCAGCAGTGAACAGGGCGACACTGAAGCTTTCTTT
CASSEQGDTEAFF
>TRBJ1-2|NA|NA|TRBV20-1
TGCAGCGTTTCTCCCGATGGCTACACCTTC
CSVSPDGYTF
>TRBJ1-1|NA|few|TRBV12-3/TRBV12-4
TGTGCCAGCAGTTTTCCAGGGCTGGAGGAAGCTTTCTTT
CASSFPGLEEAFF
>TRBJ1-5|TRBD1|many|TRBV20-1
TGCAGTGCTCAGGACAGGGGGAAAAATCAGCCCCAGCATTTT
CSAQDRGKNQPQHF
>TRBJ2-7|NA|NA|TRBV4-1
TGCGCCAGCAGCCAAGAACCGAATTCAATAATCGAGTACTTC
CASSQEPNSIIEYF
>TRBJ1-2|NA|few|TRBV20-1
TGCAGTGCTAGCCAAGGGGTCAACTATGGCTACACCTTC
CSASQGVNYGYTF
>TRBJ2-3|NA|many|TRBV28
TGTGCCAGTACTATACAGTTCACAGATACGCAGTATTTT
CASTIQFTDTQYF
>TRBJ2-2|NA|NA|TRBV6-1
TGTGCCAGCAGCCCCCCATCGCAGCTCAACACCGGGGAGCTGTTTTTT
CASSPPSQLNTGELFF
>TRBJ1-1|NA|many|TRBV4-3
TGCGCCAGCAGCCCCGGAAGGGGATGGACTGAAGCTTTCTTT
CASSPGRGWTEAFF
>TRBJ2-7|NA|few|TRBV2
TGTGCCAGCAGTTCCGGTGGGGCCAGAGTATACGAGCAGTACTTC
CASSSGGARVYEQYF
>TRBJ2-1|TRBD1|many|TRBV20-1
TGCAGTATAGGACAGGGGGATGAGCAGTTCTTC
CSIGQGDEQFF
>TRBJ1-2|NA|NA|TRBV20-1
TGCAGTGCCAAGACAAGTAACTATGGCTACACCTTC
CSAKTSNYGYTF
>TRBJ1-1|NA|few|TRBV7-6
TGTGCCAGCAGCCTACTTGGGGGTGGGGTGAACACTGAAGCTTTCTTT
CASSLLGGGVNTEAFF
>TRBJ2-7|NA|few|TRBV4-2
TGTGCCAGCAGCCAAGAGGCAGGCGGGGAGCAGTACTTC
CASSQEAGGEQYF
>TRBJ1-4|TRBD1|many|TRBV5-5
TGTGCCAGCAGCCCCGCCCAGGGGGCAGCTAATGAAAAACTGTTTTTT
CASSPAQGAANEKLFF
>TRBJ2-5|TRBD1|NA|TRBV6-1
TGTGCCAGCAGACAACAGGGGACGGAGACCCAGTACTTC
CASRQQGTETQYF
>TRBJ2-7|TRBD1|many|TRBV12-3/TRBV12-4
TGTGCCAGCAGCTACCCGGGACAGGTGGATTCCGAGCAGTACTTC
CASSYPGQVDSEQYF
>TRBJ1-4|NA|NA|TRBV18
TGTGCCAGCTCACTCGACCGCAATCCGAATGAAAAACTGTTTTTT
CASSLDRNPNEKLFF
>TRBJ2-3|TRBD2|NA|TRBV20-1
TGCAGTGCTGGGAGGGGAGGAGATACGCAGTATTTT
CSAGRGGDTQYF
>TRBJ1-2|NA|few|TRBV6-5
TGTGCCAGCAGTTACCGGACAGAGTATGGCTACACCTTC
CASSYRTEYGYTF
>TRBJ1-1|TRBD1|NA|TRBV12-3/TRBV12-4
TGTGCCTTCAGTTTAACAGGGGACACTGAAGCTTTCTTT
CAFSLTGDTEAFF
>TRBJ2-5|NA|few|TRBV20-1
TGCAGTGCTACCCAAAGCCCAACCTTTACAGGAGCGAAAGAGACCCAGTACTTC
CSATQSPTFTGAKETQYF
>TRBJ2-3|NA|NA|TRBV2
TGTGCCAGCAGTGAAGCGCGTGGGAGCACAGATACGCAGTATTTT
CASSEARGSTDTQYF
>TRBJ1-3|TRBD1|NA|TRBV7-2
TGTGCCAGCAGCTTCCAAGGGACAGCTTCTAGAAACACCATATATTTT
CASSFQGTASRNTIYF
>TRBJ2-1|NA|NA|TRBV6-6
TGTGCCAGCAGTTGGGAGGGGGTCAATGAGCAGTTCTTC
CASSWEGVNEQFF
>TRBJ1-2|TRBD1|few|TRBV9
TGTGCCAGCAGCGTAGGACAGGGTGGCAACTATGGCTACACCTTC
CASSVGQGGNYGYTF
>TRBJ2-7|NA|NA|TRBV11-2
TGTGCCAGCAGCTCGTTAGTGGAGGGCTACTACGAGCAGTACTTC
CASSSLVEGYYEQYF
>TRBJ1-1|TRBD1|few|TRBV19
TGTGCCAGTACCCTAGGACAGGGTTGGACTGAAGCTTTCTTT
CASTLGQGWTEAFF
>TRBJ1-1|TRBD1|NA|TRBV7-9
TGTGCCAGCAGCCAGGGGGATGCCACTGAAGCTTTCTTT
CASSQGDATEAFF
>TRBJ2-2|NA|few|TRBV7-3
TGTGCCAGCAGCTTAAATACCCTAGGGACCGGGGAGCTGTTTTTT
CASSLNTLGTGELFF
>TRBJ1-2|TRBD1|NA|TRBV28
TGTGCCAGCAGTTACGACAGGGGCTATGGCTACACCTTC
CASSYDRGYGYTF
>TRBJ1-2|NA|NA|TRBV28
TGTGCCAGCAGTTTGACTCGACAGGCGACGGGCTACACCTTC
CASSLTRQATGYTF
>TRBJ1-1|TRBD1|few|TRBV5-1
TGCGCCAGCAGCATAACCGGGACAGGGGTGGCCACTGAAGCTTTCTTT
CASSITGTGVATEAFF
>TRBJ2-1|NA|NA|TRBV3-1
TGTGCCAGCAGCCAAGAAGGTGGGCTAGACTACAATGAGCAGTTCTTC
CASSQEGGLDYNEQFF
>TRBJ2-1|TRBD1|many|TRBV11-2
TGTGCCAGCAGCTTAGAACAGGGGGCCTACAATGAGCAGTTCTTC
CASSLEQGAYNEQFF
>TRBJ2-3|TRBD2|once|TRBV10-1
TGCGCCGGCACCGAACAGCGGGGGGATACGCAGTATTTT
CAGTEQRGDTQYF
>TRBJ2-1|NA|many|TRBV10-3
TGTGCCATCAGTGAGTCGGAAACAGGGTTGAATGAGCAGTTCTTC
CAISESETGLNEQFF
>TRBJ2-7|TRBD2|NA|TRBV20-1
TGCAGTGCTGGGGCTAGCGGGATGACCTACGAGCAGTACTTC
CSAGASGMTYEQYF
>TRBJ2-2|NA|many|TRBV5-1
TGCGCCAGCAGCTTGTTGGGGTCCACCGGCTCCGGGGAGCTGTTTTTT
CASSLLGSTGSGELFF
>TRBJ2-2|NA|many|TRBV4-3
TGCGTCAGCAGCCAAGGGACACCGAACACCGGGGAGCTGTTTTTT
CVSSQGTPNTGELFF
>TRBJ1-2|NA|many|TRBV29-1
TGCAGCGTTGCGGCAGGGGCCTACACCTTC
CSVAAGAYTF
>TRBJ2-5|TRBD2|NA|TRBV29-1
TGCAGCGTTCTCCTAGATCTAGCGGGGAAAGAGACCCAGTACTTC
CSVLLDLAGKETQYF